This passage covers 4 T cell receptor beta chains from one sample sequenced in a study of STAT5B mutations in CD4+ large granular lymphocyte leukemia. Produced via immunoSEQ multiplex PCR; TCRdb's table is partial and in-frame only. The sample lists about 33,000 clones, 60% to 80% occurring once. The sequenced material came from CD4+ T cells from blood buffy coats. Every receptor here comes from a human donor in good health.

This clone has just one count. The chain recombines TRBV5-4 with TRBJ2-2; 10 bases agree with TRBD2. CDR1 is SGHNT and CDR2 is YYREEE in the germline V gene (reference sequence). The CDR3 is made up of 16 amino acids. V trimming: 5 bases; J trimming: 4 bases; junction bases outside the gene matches: 8. Here the CDR3 DNA reads TGTGCCAGCAGTCGAAGCGGGAGGGGGGGCACCGGGGAGCTGTTTTTT. It specifies CASSRSGRGGTGELFF.

The gene calls are TRBV18 and TRBJ2-2; D is ambiguous. This CDR3 is built from 15 residues. Germline V gives CDR1 KGHSH, CDR2 LQKENI. V gave up 4 bases and J gave up 6 bases, with 15 bases separating them. The CDR3, as DNA: TGTGCCAGCTCACGCCCAGCCACGGGCCCCGGGGAGCTGTTTTTT. Translation gives CASSRPATGPGELFF. Supplemented by reference TRBV18 and TRBJ2-2, the full variable domain reads NAGVMQNPRHLVRRRGQEARLRCSPMKGHSHVYWYRQLPEEGLKFMVYLQKENIIDESGMPKERFSAEFPKEGPSILRIQQVVRGDSAAYFCASSRPATGPGELFFGEGSRLTVL.

The genes are TRBV28 and TRBJ2-1; 8 bases match TRBD2. Germline V gene lookup returns CDR1 MDHEN and CDR2 SYDVKM. CDR3 length equals 15 residues. V lost 5 bases, J lost 8 bases, and 11 bases stayed unmatched. The CDR3 nucleotides read TGTGCCAGCAGTCCCTATTCTAGCGGGTGGGATGAGCAGTTCTTC. Its protein is CASSPYSSGWDEQFF.

The table lists this clone with a few counts. The chain is built from TRBV2 and TRBJ1-3; the D gene is possibly TRBD1 (6 bases). This CDR3 has 12 amino acids. CDR1 is SNHLY, CDR2 FYNNEI, per germline. Trimming cost V 5 bases and J 7 bases, with 9 bases left between them. The CDR3 DNA sequence: TGTGCCAGCAGTCGGGGGGCCAACACCATATATTTT. Protein product: CASSRGANTIYF.